This T cell receptor beta chain came from a study of shared clonotypes between healthy human individuals. Study details: Serving as donors were a couple of women and three men, whose ages spanned 18 to 49. Study-wide points: Sequencing depth was predicted to influence how clonotypes are shared among donors.

Several immunoSEQ plates received, in even portions, the genomic DNA of each subset. In the authors' methods: From ImmunoSEQ came sequences covering only the junction and carrying no quality scores, so filtering differed. Measured with immunoSEQ multiplex PCR; TCRdb has only the in-frame clones, and not every one. Clone size and V and J calls were adopted from that table, with D and trimming inferred from the DNA. The sample carries millions of clones, approximately 94% recorded once. This CDR3 is built from 12 residues. Germline V CDR1 and CDR2: SQVTM, ANQGSEA. The ends lost 4 bases at V and 7 bases at J; junction bases unmatched: 3. As concerns this clone: The antigen remains undetermined.

Sequences were obtained from naive CD4+ T cells sorted from blood. Subset given: CD45RA+ positively selected. This chain links TRBV29-1 with TRBJ1-4; 7 nucleotides line up with TRBD1. The receptor comes from a man younger than 35 in good health. In DNA, the CDR3 is TGCAGCGTTGGAGGGGGCGGTGAAAAACTGTTTTTT. Translated: CSVGGGGEKLFF.